This is a list of T cell receptor beta chains from one sample in a study of CD8 T cells in ankylosing spondylitis. TCRdb reanalysed the 5' RACE reads using MiXCR and keeps one entry per CDR3 protein. Of about 130,000 distinct CDR3 sequences in the sample, about a tenth were seen once. Sequenced input: blood, either unsorted or a sorted T cell fraction (not recorded which). These receptors all come from a male donor with ankylosing spondylitis or in good health (not recorded which). Each CDR3 is given with its conserved first and last residue. A D gene is named only where the DNA matches it firmly. Expanded clones are given a class, and other clones once, few, many or no size at all.

many	.	TRBV6-2/TRBV6-3	TRBJ2-7	CASSYLPGAYEQYF	TGTGCCAGCAGTTACCTTCCGGGGGCCTACGAGCAGTACTTC
.	TRBD1	TRBV4-1	TRBJ2-7	CASSQAPTGYEQYF	TGCGCCAGCAGCCAAGCCCCGACAGGGTACGAGCAGTACTTC
many	.	TRBV29-1	TRBJ2-1	CSVEDGARGTNEQFF	TGCAGCGTTGAAGACGGGGCCAGGGGAACCAATGAGCAGTTCTTC
many	TRBD1	TRBV20-1	TRBJ2-7	CSARQGSNEQYF	TGCAGTGCCCGACAGGGGTCCAACGAGCAGTACTTC
.	.	TRBV5-1	TRBJ2-1	CASSRRLVQFF	TGCGCCAGCAGCCGGAGACTAGTTCAGTTCTTC
many	.	TRBV5-1	TRBJ2-1	CASSLEGPPYNEQFF	TGCGCCAGCAGCTTGGAAGGGCCCCCCTACAATGAGCAGTTCTTC
many	.	TRBV5-1	TRBJ2-4	CASSSPDSGKNIQYF	TGCGCCAGCAGCTCACCGGACAGTGGTAAAAACATTCAGTACTTC
many	.	TRBV10-3	TRBJ2-6	CASSEAYQGLWANVLTF	TGTGCCAGCAGTGAGGCGTATCAGGGGTTATGGGCCAACGTCCTGACTTTC
many	.	TRBV5-1	TRBJ2-2	CASSFSPNTGELFF	TGCGCCAGCAGCTTTTCACCGAACACCGGGGAGCTGTTTTTT
many	TRBD1	TRBV6-2/TRBV6-3	TRBJ2-7	CASSWDRGRREQYF	TGTGCCAGCAGTTGGGACAGGGGGCGAAGGGAGCAGTACTTC
.	TRBD2	TRBV20-1	TRBJ2-3	CSAREVSGRTDTQYF	TGCAGTGCTAGAGAGGTTAGCGGGCGCACAGATACGCAGTATTTT
many	TRBD2	TRBV20-1	TRBJ2-2	CSAEGGTSGRPRELFF	TGCAGTGCAGAAGGGGGTACTAGCGGGAGGCCTCGTGAGCTGTTTTTT
few	.	TRBV11-2	TRBJ1-6	CASKSTGRSPLHF	TGTGCCAGCAAGTCAACAGGGAGATCACCCCTCCACTTT
many	.	TRBV12-3/TRBV12-4	TRBJ1-6	CASKLGTGRTRSPLHF	TGTGCCAGCAAACTGGGAACCGGACGGACTCGGTCACCCCTCCACTTT
.	TRBD1	TRBV12-3/TRBV12-4	TRBJ1-1	CASSRETGMNTEAFF	TGTGCCAGCAGTAGAGAGACAGGGATGAACACTGAAGCTTTCTTT
.	TRBD1	TRBV5-8	TRBJ2-7	CASRPRDRAYEQYF	TGTGCCAGCAGACCCCGGGACAGAGCCTACGAGCAGTACTTC
few	TRBD1	TRBV11-2	TRBJ2-7	CASSPRQGVVYEQYF	TGTGCCAGCAGCCCTAGACAGGGGGTTGTCTACGAGCAGTACTTC
many	.	TRBV6-5	TRBJ1-5	CASSYSGGDQPQHF	TGTGCCAGCAGTTACTCTGGGGGAGATCAGCCCCAGCATTTT
many	.	TRBV7-3	TRBJ1-2	CASSLVNYGYTF	TGTGCCAGCAGCTTAGTTAACTATGGCTACACCTTC
many	TRBD1	TRBV12-3/TRBV12-4	TRBJ2-3	CASSGTGGASTDTQYF	TGTGCCAGCAGTGGGACAGGGGGCGCGAGCACAGATACGCAGTATTTT
medium-sized	.	TRBV11-2	TRBJ2-5	CASSLDVQTIGTQYF	TGTGCCAGCAGCTTAGATGTCCAAACCATCGGGACCCAGTACTTC
few	.	TRBV19	TRBJ2-7	CASSISGSEFYEQYF	TGTGCCAGTAGTATCTCCGGGAGTGAATTTTACGAGCAGTACTTC
.	.	TRBV12-3/TRBV12-4	TRBJ2-1	CASSLGLARDEQFF	TGTGCCAGCAGTTTAGGGCTAGCGAGGGATGAGCAGTTCTTC
many	.	TRBV12-3/TRBV12-4	TRBJ1-4	CASNKRAGGANEKLFF	TGTGCCAGCAATAAAAGGGCGGGGGGCGCAAATGAAAAACTGTTTTTT
few	.	TRBV3-1	TRBJ2-7	CASSLLGSGNYEQYF	TGTGCCAGCAGCCTCCTGGGTAGCGGCAACTACGAGCAGTACTTC
many	TRBD2	TRBV7-2	TRBJ2-1	CASSGGGGRGSYNEQFF	TGTGCCAGCAGTGGGGGTGGCGGGAGGGGCTCCTACAATGAGCAGTTCTTC
many	.	TRBV5-1	TRBJ1-1	CASSLGAVNTEAFF	TGCGCCAGCAGCTTGGGTGCGGTGAACACTGAAGCTTTCTTT
few	TRBD1	TRBV11-2	TRBJ2-1	CASSFPGQGYNEQFF	TGTGCCAGCAGCTTCCCGGGACAGGGATACAATGAGCAGTTCTTC
many	.	TRBV5-1	TRBJ2-7	CASSLSIQYEQYF	TGCGCCAGCAGCTTGTCCATTCAGTACGAGCAGTACTTC
many	.	TRBV7-6	TRBJ2-3	CASSLVGGPDTQYF	TGTGCCAGCAGCTTAGTTGGGGGCCCAGATACGCAGTATTTT
few	.	TRBV3-1	TRBJ1-1	CASSQDPFQGRGEAFF	TGTGCCAGCAGCCAAGATCCGTTCCAGGGTCGTGGTGAAGCTTTCTTT
.	.	TRBV5-1	TRBJ1-5	CASSLAGQNGQPQHF	TGCGCCAGCAGCTTGGCTGGACAGAACGGACAGCCCCAGCATTTT
many	TRBD1	TRBV4-1	TRBJ1-5	CASSQDGTGVGSNQPQHF	TGCGCCAGCAGCCAAGATGGAACAGGGGTAGGGAGCAATCAGCCCCAGCATTTT
once	.	TRBV12-3/TRBV12-4	TRBJ2-5	CASSQRVYRQETQYF	TGTGCCAGCAGTCAGCGTGTTTACCGGCAAGAGACCCAGTACTTC
many	TRBD2	TRBV5-5	TRBJ2-1	CASSGTSGKNYNEQFF	TGTGCCAGCAGCGGCACTAGCGGGAAGAACTACAATGAGCAGTTCTTC
few	TRBD2	TRBV12-3/TRBV12-4	TRBJ2-7	CASSPTSGNHYEQYF	TGTGCCAGCAGCCCGACTAGCGGCAACCACTACGAGCAGTACTTC